This TCR beta chain is drawn from a study of early T cells in non-severe SARS-CoV-2 infection. In the study overall: Bulk RNA isolated from unsorted whole blood underwent sequencing; chains were not paired.

Individual cDNA molecules received unique molecular identifiers during library preparation. MiXCR, run by TCRdb on the 5' RACE reads, gives a single entry per CDR3 protein. The table lists 45,000 to 70,000 distinct CDR3 sequences, around 7.7% of them singletons. This clonotype appeared a single time. The antigen is undetermined. General study points: There was a bias toward anti-spike CD8 responses in VDJdb matching, which missed private and CD4 specificities.

Specimen: whole blood, collected at baseline. This TCR was recovered from an adult who was a healthcare worker with PCR-confirmed SARS-CoV-2 infection or an uninfected control (not recorded which).

The CDR3 loop is CSAQGLAFTTDTQYF. The CDR3 DNA sequence: TGCAGTGCCCAAGGACTAGCGTTTACCACAGATACGCAGTATTTT. The rearrangement joins TRBV20-1 to TRBJ2-3, with 9 positions matching TRBD2. This CDR3 comprises 15 residues. The germline V gene has CDR1 DFQATT and CDR2 SNEGSKA (reference sequence). V dropped 6 bases and J dropped 2; count of bases not matched to a gene: 9.